A single sample is the source of the 12 T cell receptor beta chains below, sequenced in a study of persistence of HIV-infected CD4 T cells. The immunoSEQ assay was version 4, run in survey mode. TCRdb keeps only in-frame clones here, not all; method: immunoSEQ multiplex PCR. The sample records 30,000 to 45,000 clones, over 80% being singletons. The antigens these receptors bind are not known. Lysates of CMV-infected fibroblasts at 10 ug/mL stimulated these cells. CD40L/CD69 double-negative CD45RO-high memory CD4+ T cells were collected. The sample in question was CD4+ T cells sorted from PBMCs after approximately 19-hour stimulation, obtained from a patient who received antiretroviral therapy. These receptor sequences come from an adult man with HIV who was CMV-seropositive.

The V gene is TRBV5-1, the J gene TRBJ2-3; D gene uncertain. There are 14 residues in the CDR3. Trimming cost V 2 bases and J 5 bases, with 12 bases left between them. CDR1 is SGHRS and CDR2 is YFSETQ in the germline V gene. CDR3 in amino acids: CASSLASHGDTQYF. The CDR3 DNA follows: TGCGCCAGCAGCTTAGCAAGTCACGGAGATACGCAGTATTTT.

A word on this clone: A read error may account for a junction end that differs from germline. V usage is TRBV3-1 (or the pseudogene TRBV3-2) and J usage is TRBJ1-1; 11 bases line up with TRBD1. The CDR3 runs to 16 residues. Germline CDR1 LGHDT, CDR2 YNNKEL (reference sequence). Here the CDR3 DNA reads TGTGCCAGCAGCCACCTGGACAGGGGGCGGAACGCTGAAGCTTTCTTT. This sequence encodes CASSHLDRGRNAEAFF.

The rearrangement joins TRBV30 to TRBJ2-2, with D possibly being TRBD2 (5 bases). CDR1 and CDR2 from the germline V gene are GTSNPN and SVGIG (reference sequence). The germline V and J ends were trimmed by 2 bases and 4 bases, with 8 bases remaining between them. CDR3 length: 13 amino acids. CDR3 residues: CAWSSRGTGELFF. The CDR3 coding sequence is TGTGCCTGGAGTTCCCGGGGCACCGGGGAGCTGTTTTTT.

This sequence joins TRBV5-1 and TRBJ1-4; D possibly corresponds to TRBD1 (6 bases). The CDR3 contains 14 residues. With 1 base removed from V and 4 bases from J, the gap between germline ends came to 8 bases. Germline loops: CDR1 SGHRS, CDR2 YFSETQ. CDR3 coding DNA: TGCGCCAGCAGCTTGCAGGGGAATAATGAAAAACTGTTTTTT. As protein: CASSLQGNNEKLFF. Using reference TRBV5-1 and TRBJ1-4 for the parts outside the CDR3, the full variable domain is KAGVTQTPRYLIKTRGQQVTLSCSPISGHRSVSWYQQTPGQGLQFLFEYFSETQRNKGNFPGRFSGRQFSNSRSEMNVSTLELGDSALYLCASSLQGNNEKLFFGSGTQLSVL.

The chain joins TRBV10-3 to TRBJ2-1, with 11 bases fitting TRBD1. Germline V CDR1 and CDR2: ENHRY, SYGVKD. V lost 2 bases, J lost 6 bases, and 9 bases stayed unmatched. This CDR3 spans 17 amino acids. CDR3 sequence (DNA): TGTGCCATCAGTGAGACGTCCGGACAGGGGGCGCGCAATGAGCAGTTCTTC. It yields the protein CAISETSGQGARNEQFF.

V and J are TRBV6-5 and TRBJ2-7, with D perhaps TRBD2 (6 bases). The length of the CDR3 is 15 residues. Trimming shortened V by 6 bases and J by 4 bases, and 19 bases separated the two germline ends. Per germline, CDR1 MNHEY and CDR2 SVGAGI. The CDR3 reads CASRSPTGTYYEQYF. The DNA of the CDR3 is TGTGCCAGCAGGAGCCCGACCGGGACTTATTACGAGCAGTACTTC.

This clone appeared a few times. The chain uses TRBV5-1 and TRBJ2-3, with a weak D call TRBD2 (6 bases). Between the trimmed V and J ends, which lost 5 bases and 3 bases, there was a span of 16 bases. CDR3 length equals 15 residues. Germline assignment: CDR1 SGHRS and CDR2 YFSETQ. CDR3 sequence: CASSIGGRQTDTQYF. DNA for the CDR3: TGCGCCAGCAGTATCGGGGGTAGGCAAACAGATACGCAGTATTTT.

The chain has TRBV18 and TRBJ2-2; no definite D call. The CDR3 is made up of 15 amino acids. V lost 1 base and J 2 bases, leaving 8 bases between the germline ends. Per the germline V gene, CDR1 is KGHSH and CDR2 is LQKENI. The CDR3 protein is CASSPQGTNTGELFF. For the CDR3, the DNA is TGTGCCAGCTCACCACAGGGCACCAACACCGGGGAGCTGTTTTTT.

CDR3 bases: TGTGCCACCAGCAGAGATTTCGGGCAGCCAAACACTGAAGCTTTCTTT. Translated, it gives CATSRDFGQPNTEAFF. V is TRBV15 and J is TRBJ1-1, with D unresolved. V lost 0 bases, J lost 2 bases, and 13 bases lay in between. This CDR3 spans 16 amino acids. Germline assignment: CDR1 LNHNV and CDR2 YYDKDF (reference sequence).

The rearrangement joins TRBV9 to TRBJ2-5; D ambiguous. The germline V gene has CDR1 SGDLS and CDR2 YYNGEE. V shed 0 bases and J shed 2 bases, with 5 bases lying between them. The CDR3 is made up of 13 amino acids. The CDR3 is CASSVDRQETQYF. The CDR3 DNA is TGTGCCAGCAGCGTAGACAGACAAGAGACCCAGTACTTC.

The gene calls are TRBV12-3 or TRBV12-4 and TRBJ1-5; D call uncertain. The CDR3 is made up of 13 amino acids. V was pared by 6 bases and J by 11 bases, with 17 bases between. CDR3 sequence (DNA): TGTGCCAGCAGCCCCCGGACTGGCCGGGCCCAGCATTTT. It codes for CASSPRTGRAQHF.

The chain employs TRBV19 and TRBJ1-2; no definite D call. V was cut by 5 bases and J by 7 bases, with 14 bases left in between. This CDR3 is 13 amino acids long. Germline CDR1 and CDR2: LNHDA and SQIVND (reference sequence). The CDR3 DNA reads TGTGCCAGTAGTGCCCTGACCCGAGGTGGCTACACCTTC. Translation gives CASSALTRGGYTF.